This T cell receptor beta chain derives from a study of CD8 T cells in ankylosing spondylitis. This clonotype was seen ten or more times. Its target is unknown. The CDR3 has 16 residues. V lost 0 bases to trimming and J lost 2 bases; unmatched junction nucleotides: 4. Looked up from germline, CDR1 is SGDLS and CDR2 is YYNGEE. Study results and limitations: Disease-linked clones, CD8+, were relatively rare in peripheral blood. Previously reported in reactive arthritis synovial fluid and blood were some of the motif variants.

Using its own MiXCR run on the 5' RACE reads, TCRdb lists one record per CDR3 protein. This table holds 40,000 to 50,000 distinct CDR3 sequences, 2.7% found once. The source of this sequence is a male donor with ankylosing spondylitis or in good health (not recorded which). The sample taken for sequencing was blood, either unsorted or a sorted T cell fraction (not recorded which). The rearrangement joins TRBV9 to TRBJ2-1; 8 bases line up with TRBD1. CDR3 region: CASSVETGGTYNEQFF. The CDR3 bases are TGTGCCAGCAGCGTAGAAACAGGGGGTACCTACAATGAGCAGTTCTTC.